The next 21 T cell receptor beta chains were all read from a single sample in a study of blood T cell repertoires in COVID-19. TCRdb's table, derived via immunoSEQ multiplex PCR, lists solely in-frame clones and lacks some. The sample lists some 350,000 clones, approximately 84% occurring once. The specimen sequenced was PBMCs or T cells enriched from blood (not recorded which). Every receptor here comes from a woman in her 30s who had recovered from COVID-19.

The chain has TRBV18 and TRBJ1-5; TRBD1 matches 7 bases. Trimming at V came to 0 bases and at J to 7 bases, leaving 3 bases not matched to a gene. This CDR3 has 14 residues. Germline CDR1 KGHSH, CDR2 LQKENI. CDR3 in DNA: TGTGCCAGCTCACCACCCGGAGGGGGCCAGCCCCAGCATTTT. Translated, it gives CASSPPGGGQPQHF.

This sequence joins TRBV11-2 and TRBJ2-7; 8 positions match TRBD2. The germline V gene encodes CDR1 SGHAT and CDR2 FQNNGV. J was trimmed by 2 bases and V by 2 bases; bases with no gene match: 5. The CDR3 length is 15 residues. The chain's CDR3 is CASSLSGRVAYEQYF. As DNA, the CDR3 is TGTGCCAGCAGCTTAAGCGGGAGAGTTGCCTACGAGCAGTACTTC.

The chain combines TRBV29-1 with TRBJ1-2; 9 nucleotides match TRBD1. The CDR3 is 13 residues long. The V gene's germline CDR1 is SQVTM and CDR2 ANQGSEA. Losses at the gene ends were 0 bases for V and 7 bases for J; bases not matched to a gene: 3. DNA of the CDR3: TGCAGCGTTGAAGACGGGACAGGGATTGGCTACACCTTC. It encodes CSVEDGTGIGYTF.

The gene calls are TRBV7-6 and TRBJ1-4; D ambiguous. The CDR3 covers 13 residues. The germline V gene encodes CDR1 SGHVS and CDR2 FNYEAQ. V lost 5 bases and J 5 bases, leaving 9 bases between the germline ends. CDR3 in DNA: TGTGCCAGCAGCCCCCCGCTAAATGAAAAACTGTTTTTT. This sequence encodes CASSPPLNEKLFF.

J is TRBJ2-1 and V is TRBV4-1; D possibly corresponds to TRBD2 (5 bases). The CDR3 length is 12 residues. The V gene's germline CDR1 is MGHRA and CDR2 YSYEKL. V was shortened by 1 base and J by 10 bases, with 8 bases between the two germline ends. CDR3 DNA: TGCGCCAGCAGCCAAGCAGGCGGGGAGCAGTTCTTC. This translates into CASSQAGGEQFF.

The rearrangement links TRBV27 to TRBJ1-5, with TRBD1 matching 10 bases. This CDR3 region has 19 residues. J was trimmed by 9 bases and V by 2 bases; bases with no gene match: 19. Germline V gene data show CDR1 as MNHEY and CDR2 as SMNVEV (reference sequence). The CDR3 nucleotides read TGTGCCAGCAGTTTACTTCGGGACAGGGGAATTCCGCGGGGTCTGCCCCAGCATTTT. Translating gives CASSLLRDRGIPRGLPQHF.

The V call is TRBV5-1, the J call TRBJ2-5; maybe TRBD1 (6 bases). V was clipped by 4 bases and J by 3 bases, with 16 bases between them. The CDR3 is 15 residues long. Germline V gives CDR1 SGHRS, CDR2 YFSETQ. The DNA of the CDR3 is TGCGCCAGCAGCCTACAGGGACGGGGTGAAGAGACCCAGTACTTC. It translates to CASSLQGRGEETQYF.

The chain joins TRBV2 to TRBJ1-5; D not certain. CDR1 is SNHLY, CDR2 FYNNEI, per germline. The length of the CDR3 is 13 residues. Trimming left V 3 bases short and J 5 bases short, with 8 bases between. CDR3 DNA sequence: TGTGCCAGCAGTGATGAGGGCTATCAGCCCCAGCATTTT. Encoded protein: CASSDEGYQPQHF.

The rearrangement joins TRBV19 to TRBJ1-4, with TRBD1 matching over 8 bases. V dropped 5 bases and J dropped 7; count of bases not matched to a gene: 9. This CDR3 contains 15 residues. Germline V gene lookup returns CDR1 LNHDA and CDR2 SQIVND (reference sequence). CDR3 nucleotide sequence: TGTGCCAGTAGTCCCGGACAGGGTTGGGGTGAAAAACTGTTTTTT. It yields the protein CASSPGQGWGEKLFF.

This clone was counted a single time. The V and J genes are TRBV3-1 (or the pseudogene TRBV3-2) and TRBJ2-7; possibly TRBD1 for D (7 bases). The CDR3 is 15 amino acids. Germline V gene lookup returns CDR1 LGHDT and CDR2 YNNKEL (reference sequence). V was cut by 3 bases and J by 6 bases, with 18 bases left in between. CDR3 DNA sequence: TGTGCCAGCAGCCAGCAGGGGGGCGCGGTAGCCGAGCAGTACTTC. Encoded protein: CASSQQGGAVAEQYF.

Here the CDR3 DNA reads TGTGCCAGCAGTTTGTACTCTGAAGCTTTCTTT. Its translation is CASSLYSEAFF. This chain uses TRBV12-3 or TRBV12-4 with TRBJ1-1; D unclear. CDR3 length equals 11 residues. The ends were cut back, 3 bases at V and 6 bases at J, with 5 bases in the middle.

This clone was seen just once. The chain uses TRBV5-4 and TRBJ1-2; the D is unclear. Deletions cut 0 bases from V and 6 bases from J, with 18 bases between. The CDR3 is made up of 16 amino acids. CDR1 and CDR2 (germline): SGHNT, YYREEE (reference sequence). CDR3 sequence reads: CASSLGGQAGRNGYTF. CDR3 bases: TGTGCCAGCAGCTTGGGGGGTCAAGCGGGCCGCAATGGCTACACCTTC.

This clone was counted once. This chain links TRBV19 with TRBJ1-3; D is undetermined. Germline V CDR1 and CDR2: LNHDA, SQIVND (reference sequence). V was shortened by 1 base and J by 0 bases, with 7 bases between the two germline ends. The CDR3 is 15 residues long. CDR3 protein: CASSIGTSSGNTIYF. CDR3 in DNA: TGTGCCAGTAGTATAGGAACCAGCTCTGGAAACACCATATATTTT.

The rearrangement uses TRBV3-1 (or the pseudogene TRBV3-2) and TRBJ1-6; TRBD1 might be the D (5 bases). The CDR3 covers 14 residues. CDR1 and CDR2 from the germline V gene are LGHDT and YNNKEL (reference sequence). Trimming left V 1 base short and J 7 bases short, with 8 bases between. CDR3 amino acids: CASSQAHRNSPLHF. CDR3 DNA: TGTGCCAGCAGCCAAGCTCACAGGAATTCACCCCTCCACTTT.

This rearrangement joins TRBV6-4 to TRBJ2-1; TRBD2 agrees at 8 bases. This CDR3 contains 16 residues. Germline trimming cut 4 bases from V and 4 bases from J; bases unmatched to any gene: 9. Germline CDR1 is MRHNA and CDR2 is SNTAGT. The CDR3 spells CASSALAGGKYNEQFF. Here the CDR3 DNA reads TGTGCCAGCAGTGCCCTAGCGGGTGGCAAGTACAATGAGCAGTTCTTC.

The rearrangement links TRBV13 to TRBJ2-7, with unresolved D. The germline gives CDR1 PRHDT, CDR2 FYEKMQ (reference sequence). Trimming removed 6 bases from V and 2 bases from J, with 8 bases in between. The CDR3 has 12 amino acids. In nucleotides, the CDR3 is TGTGCCAGCAGAAAACTCCCCTACGAGCAGTACTTC. It is translated as CASRKLPYEQYF.

J is TRBJ1-4 and V is TRBV30; D not certain. Germline V lookup: CDR1 GTSNPN, CDR2 SVGIG (reference sequence). The CDR3 sequence is 14 residues long. With 2 bases removed from V and 7 bases from J, the gap between germline ends came to 14 bases. CDR3 bases: TGTGCCTGGAGTAGGTCAGGTTCTTTTGAAAAACTGTTTTTT. It translates to CAWSRSGSFEKLFF.

This clone was picked up one time. For the CDR3, the DNA is TGTGCCAGCAGCTTGAGGGGCGGGAGTGGAGGAACCGGGGAGCTGTTTTTT. Its translation is CASSLRGGSGGTGELFF. The gene calls are TRBV5-5 and TRBJ2-2; 7 nucleotides line up with TRBD2. CDR1 is SGHKS, CDR2 YYEKEE, per germline (reference sequence). The ends lost 1 base at V and 5 bases at J; junction bases unmatched: 11. The CDR3 has 17 amino acids.

The chain combines TRBV2 with TRBJ2-7; 11 bases are a match to TRBD2. The CDR3 consists of 14 residues. Looked up from germline, CDR1 is SNHLY and CDR2 is FYNNEI. The trim removed 5 bases at V and 7 bases at J, leaving 7 bases unmatched. Here the CDR3 reads CASSPLAGAGEQYF. CDR3 nucleotide sequence: TGTGCCAGCAGTCCACTAGCGGGAGCGGGGGAGCAGTACTTC.

The V gene is TRBV29-1, the J gene TRBJ2-1; TRBD1 agrees at 7 bases. The V gene end was trimmed by 7 bases and the J gene end by 6 bases; junction bases not matched to a gene: 6. CDR1 and CDR2 from the germline V gene are SQVTM and ANQGSEA. This CDR3 comprises 12 residues. CDR3: CSARQGVNEQFF. In DNA form, the CDR3 reads TGCAGCGCACGACAGGGTGTCAATGAGCAGTTCTTC.

This clone occurred a few times. The rearrangement joins TRBV25-1 to TRBJ2-2; 13 bases agree with TRBD2. The V and J ends lost 7 bases and 0 bases, in that order; junction bases with no gene match: 8. CDR1 MGHDK and CDR2 SYGVNS come from the germline V gene. The CDR3 has 18 residues. CDR3 coding DNA: TGTGCCAGCACCGAGACTAGCGGGGGGCGGCCGAACACCGGGGAGCTGTTTTTT. The encoded protein is CASTETSGGRPNTGELFF.